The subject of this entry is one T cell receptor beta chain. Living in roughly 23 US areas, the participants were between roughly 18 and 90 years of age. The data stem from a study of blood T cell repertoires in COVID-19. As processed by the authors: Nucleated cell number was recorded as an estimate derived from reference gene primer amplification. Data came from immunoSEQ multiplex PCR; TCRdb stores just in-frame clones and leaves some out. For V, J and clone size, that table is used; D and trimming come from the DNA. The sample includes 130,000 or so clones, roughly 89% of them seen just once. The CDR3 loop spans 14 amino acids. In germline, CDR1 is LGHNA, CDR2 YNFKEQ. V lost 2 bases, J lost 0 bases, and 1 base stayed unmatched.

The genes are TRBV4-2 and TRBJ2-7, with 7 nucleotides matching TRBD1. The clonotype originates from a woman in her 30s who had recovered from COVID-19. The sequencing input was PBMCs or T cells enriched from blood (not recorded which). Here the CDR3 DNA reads TGTGCCAGCAGCCAATACAGGGGCTCCTACGAGCAGTACTTC. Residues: CASSQYRGSYEQYF.